A selection of T cell receptor beta chains follows, all from one sample in a study of blood T cell repertoires in COVID-19. Only in-frame clones appear in the TCRdb table, and some are missing; sequencing was by immunoSEQ multiplex PCR. Seen here are about 300,000 clones, over 70% observed once, and the top ten hold about 1.6%. Sequencing was performed on peripheral blood. The receptors derive from a woman in her thirties or forties who had recovered from COVID-19. CDR3s include the opening cysteine and the closing phenylalanine or tryptophan. Fields, in order: CDR3 length, clone size, V gene, D gene, J gene, CDR3 DNA, CDR3 protein. The D gene is left open where the match is weak. Clone size, where shown, is once, few, many, or a class for clones that have expanded.

14	NA	TRBV5-4	TRBD1	TRBJ1-1	TGTGCCAGCAGCTTGGGACCGACAGGGCAACAGGCTTTCTTT	CASSLGPTGQQAFF
18	NA	TRBV12-5	NA	TRBJ2-7	TGTGCTAGTGGTTTAGGAGCCCTAGGGACACGTTCTGATTACGAGCAGTACTTC	CASGLGALGTRSDYEQYF
14	NA	TRBV30	TRBD1	TRBJ2-5	TGTGCCTGGAGCCAGACAGGGGGCCGAGAGACCCAGTACTTC	CAWSQTGGRETQYF
17	NA	TRBV3-1/TRBV3-2	TRBD1	TRBJ1-2	TGTGCCAGCAGCAACCGGGACAGGACCAAAGCTAACTATGGCTACACCTTC	CASSNRDRTKANYGYTF
13	NA	TRBV7-3	TRBD2	TRBJ2-3	TGTGCCAGCAGCTCGATCCTTAGCGGGGGGCAGTATTTT	CASSSILSGGQYF
14	NA	TRBV5-6	NA	TRBJ1-1	TGTGCCAGCAGCCGCCCGGGGGGCATGACTGAAGCTTTCTTT	CASSRPGGMTEAFF
14	once	TRBV6-2/TRBV6-3	NA	TRBJ1-5	TGTGCCAGCAGTTTCAGCGTGAGCAATCAGCCCCAGCATTTT	CASSFSVSNQPQHF
16	NA	TRBV29-1	NA	TRBJ2-5	TGCAGCGTTGAGAACTACGGCGGGGGCGTCCAAGAGACCCAGTACTTC	CSVENYGGGVQETQYF
15	NA	TRBV7-9	NA	TRBJ2-5	TGTGCCAGCAGCCCTAAGGGGGGGCGGGGAGAGACCCAGTACTTC	CASSPKGGRGETQYF
15	NA	TRBV5-1	NA	TRBJ2-1	TGCGCCAGCAGCTCCCGGGGAAGCTCCTACAATGAGCAGTTCTTC	CASSSRGSSYNEQFF
15	NA	TRBV19	NA	TRBJ1-4	TGTGCCAGTAGTCCTAACGGGGGACTGGGAGAAAAACTGTTTTTT	CASSPNGGLGEKLFF
16	NA	TRBV12-5	TRBD2	TRBJ2-3	TGTGCTAGTGGCCCGGGGGGGCGGGGTAGCACAGATACGCAGTATTTT	CASGPGGRGSTDTQYF
14	NA	TRBV5-1	NA	TRBJ2-5	TGCGCCAGCAGCTTGAATATGCGGCAAGAGACCCAGTACTTC	CASSLNMRQETQYF
17	NA	TRBV18	NA	TRBJ2-6	TGTGCCAGCTCACCAGGGAGCCCTCTCTCTGGGGCCAACGTCCTGACTTTC	CASSPGSPLSGANVLTF
16	NA	TRBV21-1	NA	TRBJ2-5	TGTGCCAGCACCTCAGGGGGGACAGAGCGACAAGAGACCCAGTACTTC	CASTSGGTERQETQYF
14	NA	TRBV2	TRBD1	TRBJ2-7	TGTGCCAGCAGTGAACAGGGGGTGACCTACGAGCAGTACTTC	CASSEQGVTYEQYF
15	NA	TRBV6-5	NA	TRBJ1-5	TGTGCCAGCAGTTATAGAGCGGACGAAGATCAGCCCCAGCATTTT	CASSYRADEDQPQHF
18	NA	TRBV5-4	TRBD2	TRBJ2-3	TGTGCCAGCAGCTTAGGACTAGCGGGTCTTCTCAATATGGATACGCAGTATTTT	CASSLGLAGLLNMDTQYF
13	NA	TRBV5-1	NA	TRBJ1-2	TGCGCCAGCAGCTTGGGAGTTCCATATGGCTACACCTTC	CASSLGVPYGYTF
14	NA	TRBV6-6	NA	TRBJ2-5	TGTGCCAGCAGTCGGGGACTGGGACAAGAGACCCAGTACTTC	CASSRGLGQETQYF
12	NA	TRBV7-9	NA	TRBJ1-6	TGTGCCAGTGGACAGAATAATTCACCCCTCCACTTT	CASGQNNSPLHF
15	NA	TRBV30	NA	TRBJ2-4	TGTGCCTGGACCCGCCAGGGGTCAGCCAAAAACATTCAGTACTTC	CAWTRQGSAKNIQYF
13	NA	TRBV27	NA	TRBJ2-1	TGTGCCAGCAGTTATCTTTCGGGAGATGAGCAGTTCTTC	CASSYLSGDEQFF
14	few	TRBV18	NA	TRBJ1-2	TGTGCCAGCTCAATCGGACTGCTCAACTATGGCTACACCTTC	CASSIGLLNYGYTF
14	NA	TRBV2	TRBD1	TRBJ1-2	TGTGCCAGCAGTGTGACAGGGGATGGCTATGGCTACACCTTC	CASSVTGDGYGYTF
14	few	TRBV5-4	TRBD1	TRBJ1-2	TGTGCCAGCAGCTTCGGGACAGGGGAGGGCGGCTACACCTTC	CASSFGTGEGGYTF
15	NA	TRBV7-2	TRBD1	TRBJ2-7	TGTGCCAGCAGCCCGGGACAGGGGCTGCTCTACGAGCAGTACTTC	CASSPGQGLLYEQYF
13	NA	TRBV24-1	NA	TRBJ1-1	TGTGCCACCAGTGATTCTAATTCCCCTGAAGCTTTCTTT	CATSDSNSPEAFF
14	few	TRBV18	NA	TRBJ2-7	TGTGCCAGCTCACCCTGGGGGGGCTATTACGAGCAGTACTTC	CASSPWGGYYEQYF
13	once	TRBV7-2	NA	TRBJ1-1	TGTGCCAGCAGCGTAAGGGGTGATGGTGAAGCTTTCTTT	CASSVRGDGEAFF
15	NA	TRBV10-3	TRBD1	TRBJ1-4	TGTGCCATCAGTGAGTCGAACGGACAGGGTGAAAAACTGTTTTTT	CAISESNGQGEKLFF
15	once	TRBV24-1	TRBD2	TRBJ2-1	TGTGCCACCAGTGATCCTCGGACTAGCGGGGATGAGCAGTTCTTC	CATSDPRTSGDEQFF
13	NA	TRBV7-9	NA	TRBJ2-7	TGTGCCAGCAGCTACGGGGGACAGTACGAGCAGTACTTC	CASSYGGQYEQYF
13	NA	TRBV15	NA	TRBJ1-5	TGTGCCACCGCGGACCCGGGGAATCAGCCCCAGCATTTT	CATADPGNQPQHF
15	once	TRBV7-3	NA	TRBJ2-7	TGTGCCAGCAGCTTAACGTACAGGACAGAATACGAGCAGTACTTC	CASSLTYRTEYEQYF
14	NA	TRBV7-5	NA	TRBJ2-7	TGTGCCAGAAGCTTTTACAGGACGGTCTACGAGCAGTACTTC	CARSFYRTVYEQYF
15	NA	TRBV7-2	TRBD1	TRBJ1-5	TGTGCCAGCAGCTTATCGCAGGGGGCGCGGAAAGTCCAGCATTTT	CASSLSQGARKVQHF
13	once	TRBV3-1/TRBV3-2	TRBD1	TRBJ1-4	TGTGCCAGCAGCCGGACAGGGGCTGAAAAACTGTTTTTT	CASSRTGAEKLFF
16	NA	TRBV29-1	TRBD1	TRBJ1-2	TGCAGCGTGACGGGAACAGGGGGGTCCCAGAACTATGGCTACACCTTC	CSVTGTGGSQNYGYTF
16	NA	TRBV13	NA	TRBJ1-2	TGTGCCAGCAGCTTAGGTTTGTTGGAGGGGACGAAGGGCTACACCTTC	CASSLGLLEGTKGYTF
17	NA	TRBV7-9	TRBD1	TRBJ2-3	TGTGCCAGCAGCTTAGGGGTTGGGGGACAGGCGATAGATACGCAGTATTTT	CASSLGVGGQAIDTQYF